This T cell receptor beta chain came from a study of identical twins' blood T cells. The CDR3 contains 14 residues. V shed 10 bases and J 0 bases; nucleotides not matched to a gene: 3. The germline gives CDR1 ENHRY, CDR2 SYGVKD. TCRdb itself ran the 5' RACE reads through MiXCR, one entry per CDR3 protein. The sample consists of around 380,000 distinct CDR3 sequences, approximately 30% of them appearing once. The chain uses TRBV10-3 and TRBJ1-5; 10 bases match TRBD1. This clonotype originated in a woman aged 18 to 49 in good health. The sample taken for sequencing was PBMCs. The CDR3 bases are TGTGCCACCGGGACAGGGGTTAGCAATCAGCCCCAGCATTTT. This sequence encodes CATGTGVSNQPQHF.